This T cell receptor (beta chain) was recorded in a study of blood T cell repertoires in COVID-19. The data were produced by immunoSEQ multiplex PCR, yet TCRdb's version contains in-frame clones alone and is incomplete. The sample shows a few hundred thousand clones, around 89% of them seen only once. The CDR3 runs 16 residues. With V trimmed by 7 bases and J by 7 bases, 10 bases remained unmatched. Germline V gene data show CDR1 as MDHEN and CDR2 as SYDVKM. Sequenced input: PBMCs or T cells enriched from blood (not recorded which). The chain recombines TRBV28 with TRBJ2-1; 13 positions agree with TRBD2. The clonotype originates from a woman between 50 and 59 years old who had recovered from COVID-19. The CDR3 protein is CASTQGTSGMWNEQFF. The CDR3 DNA is TGTGCCAGCACCCAGGGGACTAGCGGGATGTGGAATGAGCAGTTCTTC.